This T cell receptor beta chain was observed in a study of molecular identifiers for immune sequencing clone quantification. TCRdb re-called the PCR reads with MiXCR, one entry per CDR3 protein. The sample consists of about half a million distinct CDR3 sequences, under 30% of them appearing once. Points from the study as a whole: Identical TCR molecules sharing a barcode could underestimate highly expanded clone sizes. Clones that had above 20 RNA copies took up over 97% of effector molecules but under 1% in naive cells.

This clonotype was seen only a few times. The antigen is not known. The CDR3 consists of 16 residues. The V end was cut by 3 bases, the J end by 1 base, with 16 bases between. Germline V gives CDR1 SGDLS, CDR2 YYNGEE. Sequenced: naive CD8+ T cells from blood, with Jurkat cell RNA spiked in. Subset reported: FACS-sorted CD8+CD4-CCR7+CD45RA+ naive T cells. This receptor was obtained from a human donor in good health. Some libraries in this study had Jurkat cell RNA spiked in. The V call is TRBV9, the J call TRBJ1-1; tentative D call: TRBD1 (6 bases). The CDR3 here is CASSGTKGTQNTEAFF. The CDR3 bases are TGTGCCAGCAGCGGTACGAAGGGGACACAGAACACTGAAGCTTTCTTT.